The 22 T cell receptor beta chains reported below all come from one sample, sequenced in a study of T cell repertoires in cytomegalovirus infection. TCRdb recomputed calls from the reads with MiXCR, one row per CDR3 protein. The top ten clones hold about 20% of a sample with about 740,000 distinct CDR3 sequences, roughly a third of them seen once. The antigens of these receptors remain unknown. The material was cultured PBMCs, obtained from culture after CMV antigen stimulation. Receptors originate from a human donor in good health (CMV status not recorded). Some clones in this sample may be carry-over from other donors' samples.

The V and J genes are TRBV7-6 and TRBJ2-1; TRBD2 matches at 13 bases. CDR1 is SGHVS, CDR2 FNYEAQ, per germline. Trimming cost V 5 bases and J 4 bases; bases outside gene matches: 8. The CDR3 has 17 amino acids. Written as DNA, the CDR3 is TGTGCCAGCAGCCCCCGGACTAGCGGGAGCGGTTACAATGAGCAGTTCTTC. As protein: CASSPRTSGSGYNEQFF.

The chain joins TRBV4-1 to TRBJ2-3; D is possibly TRBD2 (5 bases). The CDR3 is made up of 15 amino acids. The germline V and J ends were trimmed by 4 bases and 1 base, with 12 bases remaining between them. CDR1 is MGHRA, CDR2 YSYEKL, per germline. CDR3 region: CASSRSGGGTDTQYF. The CDR3 bases are TGCGCCAGCAGCCGCAGCGGCGGCGGCACAGATACGCAGTATTTT.

The V call is TRBV6-2 or TRBV6-3, the J call TRBJ1-2; no firm D call. The V end was cut by 0 bases, the J end by 6 bases, with 11 bases between. The CDR3 covers 14 residues. CDR1 is MNHEY and CDR2 is SVGEGT in the germline V gene. CDR3 bases: TGTGCCAGCAGTTACTCGATCTCTGGGGATGGCTACACCTTC. Translating gives CASSYSISGDGYTF.

The J gene is TRBJ2-5, the V gene TRBV20-1; the match to TRBD2 covers 8 bases. The length of the CDR3 is 15 residues. Germline loops: CDR1 DFQATT, CDR2 SNEGSKA (reference sequence). Trimming cost V 0 bases and J 5 bases; bases outside gene matches: 8. CDR3 DNA sequence: TGCAGTGCTAGAGATGGACGGGAGGGGGTGGAGACCCAGTACTTC. Its protein is CSARDGREGVETQYF.

This clonotype was seen only once. The chain recombines TRBV25-1 with TRBJ1-4; D remains ambiguous. The length of the CDR3 is 14 residues. Trimming took 4 bases from V and 0 from J, leaving 6 bases between them. CDR1 is MGHDK, CDR2 SYGVNS, per germline. The CDR3: CASSGTSTNEKLFF. The DNA of the CDR3 is TGTGCCAGCAGTGGGACCTCAACTAATGAAAAACTGTTTTTT.

This clonotype was found many times. The chain carries TRBV6-1 and TRBJ1-5; D is possibly TRBD1 (6 bases). With 5 bases removed from V and 4 bases from J, the gap between germline ends came to 9 bases. This CDR3 contains 13 residues. Germline lookup yields CDR1 MNHNS and CDR2 SASEGT. CDR3 DNA sequence: TGTGCCAGCAGTTTCGACAGGAATCAGCCCCAGCATTTT. It yields the protein CASSFDRNQPQHF.

The chain links TRBV7-8 to TRBJ2-7; a possible D gene is TRBD1 (6 bases). Trimming pared 6 bases from V and 2 bases from J, leaving 17 bases between. The germline V gene has CDR1 SGHVS and CDR2 FQNEAQ. The CDR3 spans 15 residues. DNA of the CDR3: TGTGCCAGCAGTGGCGAGGCAGGGGTAGCCTACGAGCAGTACTTC. Translating it yields CASSGEAGVAYEQYF. The whole variable domain, filled in from reference TRBV7-8 and TRBJ2-7, reads GAGVSQSPRYKVAKRGQDVALRCDPISGHVSLFWYQQALGQGPEFLTYFQNEAQLDKSGLPSDRFFAERPEGSVSTLKIQRTQQEDSAVYLCASSGEAGVAYEQYFGPGTRLTVT.

The chain employs TRBV4-1 and TRBJ1-1; D may be TRBD1 (6 bases). The V gene's germline CDR1 is MGHRA and CDR2 YSYEKL. V lost 4 bases, J lost 3 bases, and 9 bases lay in between. There are 13 residues in the CDR3. This chain's CDR3 is CASSREGDTEAFF. The CDR3 DNA reads as TGCGCCAGCAGCCGGGAGGGGGACACTGAAGCTTTCTTT.

This clonotype was seen only a few times. V is TRBV29-1 and J is TRBJ2-7; D remains ambiguous. V lost 2 bases to trimming and J lost 5 bases, with 16 bases between them. Germline V gene sequence: CDR1 SQVTM, CDR2 ANQGSEA. The CDR3 runs 14 residues. In DNA, the CDR3 is TGCAGCGTTGAAACGGGCATGACGTTCGACGAGCAGTACTTC. Its protein product is CSVETGMTFDEQYF.

In its sample, this clonotype was seen a few times. The J gene is TRBJ1-5, the V gene TRBV11-2; D is unclear. Germline assignment: CDR1 SGHAT and CDR2 FQNNGV. V lost 6 bases and J lost 3, with 12 bases in between. The CDR3 length is 14 residues. The CDR3 DNA is TGTGCCAGCAGTCGCGGACGGTCCAATCAGCCCCAGCATTTT. Protein: CASSRGRSNQPQHF.

The chain couples TRBV12-3 or TRBV12-4 to TRBJ2-6; no reliable D call. Trimming shortened V by 3 bases and J by 2 bases, and 8 bases separated the two germline ends. The CDR3 is 15 amino acids. CDR3 residues: CASSFWAPGANVLTF. The CDR3 bases are TGTGCCAGCAGTTTCTGGGCCCCTGGGGCCAACGTCCTGACTTTC.

This clonotype was detected a few times. The chain is built from TRBV12-5 and TRBJ2-1, with 7 bases lining up with TRBD2. CDR1 LGHNT and CDR2 FRNRAP come from the germline V gene. The V and J ends lost 0 bases and 2 bases, in that order; junction bases with no gene match: 4. The CDR3 has 16 amino acids. The CDR3 reads CASGLVYGTTYNEQFF. In DNA, the CDR3 is TGTGCTAGTGGTTTGGTATACGGGACTACCTACAATGAGCAGTTCTTC. Drawing the rest from reference TRBV12-5 and TRBJ2-1, the complete variable domain is DARVTQTPRHKVTEMGQEVTMRCQPILGHNTVFWYRQTMMQGLELLAYFRNRAPLDDSGMPKDRFSAEMPDATLATLKIQPSEPRDSAVYFCASGLVYGTTYNEQFFGPGTRLTVL.

The genes are TRBV6-1 and TRBJ2-5; TRBD2 agrees at 8 bases. CDR1 and CDR2 (germline): MNHNS, SASEGT. Trimming took 6 bases from V and 5 from J; bases not matched to a gene: 14. There are 16 residues in the CDR3. The DNA for the CDR3 is TGTGCCAGCAGCAGATTCGGGGGGGGGGGCTTGGAGACCCAGTACTTC. Translated: CASSRFGGGGLETQYF.

This chain's CDR3 is CASSIDHHSRTTQYF. The CDR3 DNA is TGTGCCAGTAGTATAGATCACCACTCCAGGACTACGCAGTATTTT. The chain is built from TRBV19 and TRBJ2-3; no reliable D call. The ends were cut back, 0 bases at V and 8 bases at J, with 15 bases in the middle. The CDR3 is 15 residues long. Germline V gene lookup returns CDR1 LNHDA and CDR2 SQIVND (reference sequence).

The V and J genes are TRBV12-3 or TRBV12-4 and TRBJ2-6; 10 nucleotides agree with TRBD2. This CDR3 is built from 18 residues. V lost 7 bases, J lost 0 bases, and 9 bases stayed unmatched. The CDR3 here is CASTLISGRFSGANVLTF. The DNA of the CDR3 is TGTGCCAGCACCCTCATTAGCGGGAGGTTCTCTGGGGCCAACGTCCTGACTTTC.

V and J are TRBV11-2 and TRBJ2-3, with D perhaps matching TRBD1 (5 bases). Germline V gene data show CDR1 as SGHAT and CDR2 as FQNNGV. V was shortened by 3 bases and J by 7 bases, with 14 bases between the two germline ends. The CDR3 is 14 amino acids. CDR3 nucleotides: TGTGCCAGCAGCTTTCAGGGCCCCATAAATACGCAGTATTTT. Its translation: CASSFQGPINTQYF.

This clonotype was counted only a few times. The rearrangement joins TRBV12-3 or TRBV12-4 to TRBJ2-7; D is perhaps TRBD1 (6 bases). This CDR3 has 13 residues. Trimming took off 6 bases at V and 4 bases at J, with 13 bases between the two ends. The CDR3 nucleotides read TGTGCCAGCAGACCCGGACAGAAATACGAGCAGTACTTC. Encoded protein: CASRPGQKYEQYF.

This chain joins TRBV7-6 and TRBJ2-2; tentative D call: TRBD1 (6 bases). The germline V gene has CDR1 SGHVS and CDR2 FNYEAQ. The CDR3 is 13 amino acids. Trimming removed 5 bases at V and 6 bases at J, with 10 bases between. In DNA form, the CDR3 reads TGTGCCAGCAGCCAGCGACAGGCCGGGGAGCTGTTTTTT. Translating gives CASSQRQAGELFF.

This clonotype showed up many times. The chain employs TRBV7-9 and TRBJ2-7; TRBD2 matches 8 bases. This CDR3 spans 14 amino acids. V dropped 2 bases and J dropped 7; count of bases not matched to a gene: 7. Germline V gene lookup returns CDR1 SEHNR and CDR2 FQNEAQ (reference sequence). This chain's CDR3 is CASSLSGLVNEQYF. The CDR3, as DNA: TGTGCCAGCAGCTTATCGGGACTAGTGAATGAGCAGTACTTC.

This chain joins TRBV7-8 and TRBJ2-3; TRBD2 aligns across 11 bases. V trimming: 5 bases; J trimming: 5 bases; junction bases outside the gene matches: 9. The CDR3 has 16 amino acids. Germline V lookup: CDR1 SGHVS, CDR2 FQNEAQ. CDR3 in amino acids: CASSRRVSGGVDTQYF. In DNA, the CDR3 is TGTGCCAGCAGCCGCCGTGTTAGCGGGGGGGTAGATACGCAGTATTTT.

V gene TRBV6-1 combines with J gene TRBJ1-2; D not resolved. The CDR3 length is 16 residues. Trimming shortened V by 0 bases and J by 4 bases, and 15 bases separated the two germline ends. Germline V CDR1 and CDR2: MNHNS, SASEGT. As DNA, the CDR3 is TGTGCCAGCAGTGAAGCGCCAAGTGTTTTAACCTATGGCTACACCTTC. Its translation: CASSEAPSVLTYGYTF.

This clonotype appeared a few times. CDR3 bases: TGTGCCAGCAGCTTTCTTTCTAGCGGGAACTACAATGAGCAGTTCTTC. Translating it yields CASSFLSSGNYNEQFF. The rearrangement joins TRBV7-2 to TRBJ2-1; 9 bases match TRBD2. The trim removed 3 bases at V and 3 bases at J, leaving 6 bases unmatched. From germline, CDR1 is SGHTA and CDR2 FQGNSA. CDR3 length equals 16 residues.